This passage covers 5 T cell receptor beta chains from one sample sequenced in a study of cytomegalovirus exposure and HLA in healthy donors. Using immunoSEQ multiplex PCR, the repertoire was profiled, and TCRdb retains in-frame clones only, with some absent. This sample carries about 270,000 clones, roughly 85% of them seen once, and the ten largest clones take approximately 1%. Sequences were obtained from PBMCs. All receptors derive from a woman under 30 in good health and CMV-seronegative.

The chain links TRBV4-2 to TRBJ2-1, with 15 positions matching TRBD2. The CDR3 extends over 18 amino acids. The ends lost 2 bases at V and 7 bases at J; junction bases unmatched: 9. Germline V lookup: CDR1 LGHNA, CDR2 YNFKEQ. The CDR3 nucleotides read TGTGCCAGCAGCCAACGGACTAGCGGGAGGGCCGGGGGGAATGAGCAGTTCTTC. Translated, it gives CASSQRTSGRAGGNEQFF.

The chain combines TRBV6-6 with TRBJ2-2; no firm D call. CDR1 MNHNY and CDR2 SVGAGI come from the germline V gene (reference sequence). There are 14 residues in the CDR3. V was trimmed by 7 bases and J by 3 bases, leaving 12 bases between them. This CDR3 reads CASIRTRDTGELFF. The CDR3 DNA reads TGTGCCAGCATTCGTACCCGGGACACCGGGGAGCTGTTTTTT.

The chain recombines TRBV6-1 with TRBJ2-5; TRBD2 agrees at 7 bases. Germline V gene data show CDR1 as MNHNS and CDR2 as SASEGT. The CDR3 is made up of 14 amino acids. J was trimmed by 5 bases and V by 2 bases; bases with no gene match: 5. The CDR3: CASSEMGGRETQYF. DNA of the CDR3: TGTGCCAGCAGTGAAATGGGAGGGCGGGAGACCCAGTACTTC.

This chain links TRBV19 with TRBJ1-2; D not certain. The CDR3 spans 16 residues. Trimming pared 5 bases from V and 0 bases from J, leaving 16 bases between. Germline CDR1 is LNHDA and CDR2 is SQIVND (reference sequence). The CDR3 loop is CASSPRGTSTNYGYTF. DNA of the CDR3: TGTGCCAGTAGTCCCCGAGGCACCTCAACTAACTATGGCTACACCTTC.

The gene calls are TRBV10-1 and TRBJ2-2; 8 bases match TRBD2. V shed 3 bases, J shed 4 bases, and the junction held 7 bases outside the gene matches. This CDR3 is built from 16 residues. CDR1 and CDR2 (germline): WNHNN, SYGVQD (reference sequence). The CDR3 DNA reads as TGCGCCAGCAGTGACGAGCGGGAGTCGGGCACCGGGGAGCTGTTTTTT. Residues: CASSDERESGTGELFF.